Listed here are 21 T cell receptor beta chains from one sample, sequenced in a study of a mutant IDH1 vaccine in newly diagnosed glioma (dated by TCRdb to the early 2020s). The time point label, read with the paper, signifies: baseline, week 1 (first vaccination visit). The treatment or condition label corresponds to: pre-vaccination baseline after standard-of-care therapy. Libraries came from the immunoSEQ multiplex PCR assay. TCRdb re-hosts the immuneACCESS table, in-frame sequences only. Its copies lack some clones; in the studies checked, an unresolved V gene accounts for under half of them, and the cause for the rest is not known. This sample lists some 67,000 clones; approximately 82% were detected once. 4.6% of the sample is held by the ten biggest clonotypes. Source: peripheral blood mononuclear cells (PBMCs), taken from a glioma patient treated with radiotherapy, temozolomide or both. The origin of the receptors is a woman aged 18-35 years with glioma. Some clones in this sample may be carry-over from other donors' samples.

This chain connects TRBV4-1 to TRBJ2-2; 11 bases map to TRBD1. The J segment lost 3 bases and the V segment lost 4 bases, leaving 4 bases of the junction unmatched. This CDR3 has 16 residues. CDR1 and CDR2 from the germline V gene are MGHRA and YSYEKL. The DNA for the CDR3 is TGCGCCAGCAGCCCCTGGGACAGGGGGTACACCGGGGAGCTGTTTTTT. Protein: CASSPWDRGYTGELFF.

The gene calls are TRBV12-5 and TRBJ1-2; 10 nucleotides match TRBD1. CDR1 is LGHNT, CDR2 FRNRAP, per germline. The CDR3 spans 14 residues. The V segment lost 5 bases and the J segment 4 bases; nucleotides outside the gene matches: 4. The CDR3 is CASGLDRGFYGYTF. Written as DNA, the CDR3 is TGTGCTAGTGGTCTGGACAGGGGGTTCTATGGCTACACCTTC. Drawing the rest from reference TRBV12-5 and TRBJ1-2, the complete variable domain is DARVTQTPRHKVTEMGQEVTMRCQPILGHNTVFWYRQTMMQGLELLAYFRNRAPLDDSGMPKDRFSAEMPDATLATLKIQPSEPRDSAVYFCASGLDRGFYGYTFGSGTRLTVV.

V is TRBV30 and J is TRBJ1-2; D is ambiguous. Looked up from germline, CDR1 is GTSNPN and CDR2 is SVGIG (reference sequence). The CDR3 extends over 13 amino acids. Here the CDR3 DNA reads TGTGTGACGGGTCCTTATGGCAAAAGCAGCTACACCTTC. Translation gives CVTGPYGKSSYTF.

This clone was recorded a few times. This chain links TRBV7-9 with TRBJ1-5; D possibly corresponds to TRBD1 (5 bases). Trimming stripped 4 bases from V and 0 bases from J, with 7 bases between. CDR3 length: 14 amino acids. Germline lookup yields CDR1 SEHNR and CDR2 FQNEAQ (reference sequence). The CDR3 nucleotides are TGTGCCAGCAGCTCGACAGATAGCAATCAGCCCCAGCATTTT. Protein: CASSSTDSNQPQHF.

The chain is built from TRBV14 and TRBJ2-6; D gene unclear. Germline V gives CDR1 SGHDN, CDR2 FVKESK. The length of the CDR3 is 19 residues. Trimming pared 0 bases from V and 0 bases from J, leaving 15 bases between. CDR3 loop: CASSQDLGITFSGANVLTF. CDR3 bases: TGTGCCAGCAGCCAAGATCTTGGGATTACGTTCTCTGGGGCCAACGTCCTGACTTTC.

This rearrangement joins TRBV6-5 to TRBJ1-1; 7 bases are shared with TRBD1. CDR1 and CDR2 (germline): MNHEY, SVGAGI. This CDR3 has 14 amino acids. The V gene end was trimmed by 5 bases and the J gene end by 6 bases; junction bases not matched to a gene: 9. The CDR3 here is CASSRLQGSPEAFF. DNA of the CDR3: TGTGCCAGCAGTCGCCTACAGGGGAGCCCTGAAGCTTTCTTT.

The CDR3 region is CASSVGVFPNEKLFF. DNA of the CDR3: TGTGCCAGCAGCGTAGGGGTTTTTCCGAATGAAAAACTGTTTTTT. The chain joins TRBV9 to TRBJ1-4, with D unclear. Deletions cut 0 bases from V and 5 bases from J, with 11 bases between. Germline CDR1 and CDR2: SGDLS and YYNGEE. This CDR3 has 15 residues.

This chain connects TRBV5-1 to TRBJ1-4; D unresolved. CDR3 length equals 14 residues. V shed 0 bases and J shed 4 bases, with 7 bases lying between them. Germline CDR1 and CDR2: SGHRS and YFSETQ. The CDR3 is CASSLGGYNEKLFF. The CDR3 nucleotides read TGCGCCAGCAGCTTGGGGGGTTATAATGAAAAACTGTTTTTT.

This clone was seen more than once but under ten times. The chain couples TRBV21-1 to TRBJ1-3. TRBV21-1 is annotated as a pseudogene. This CDR3 has 19 amino acids. The CDR3 DNA follows: TGTGCCAGCAGCAAAGGGGGAGCACAGGTGCCGTCCTCTGGAAACACCATATATTTT. This sequence encodes CASSKGGAQVPSSGNTIYF.

The chain employs TRBV9 and TRBJ2-7; 11 nucleotides match TRBD2. This CDR3 region has 16 residues. Trimming cost V 4 bases and J 0 bases; bases outside gene matches: 6. The germline CDR1 and CDR2 sequences are SGDLS and YYNGEE. Here the CDR3 DNA reads TGTGCCAGCAGCCCCTCCGGGACTAGCGGCTCCTACGAGCAGTACTTC. This gives the protein CASSPSGTSGSYEQYF.

The V gene is TRBV29-1, the J gene TRBJ1-5; D ambiguous. Germline CDR1 and CDR2: SQVTM and ANQGSEA. V shed 6 bases and J shed 2 bases, with 8 bases lying between them. CDR3 length: 12 residues. In DNA form, the CDR3 reads TGCAGCGTCAGACACCGCAATCAGCCCCAGCATTTT. It codes for CSVRHRNQPQHF.

This clone was observed a single time. The rearrangement links TRBV25-1 to TRBJ2-5, with 7 bases fitting TRBD2. Germline V gene data show CDR1 as MGHDK and CDR2 as SYGVNS. This CDR3 is 17 amino acids long. V gave up 5 bases and J gave up 0 bases; unmatched junction bases: 12. CDR3: CASSQIAGVGYQETQYF. The CDR3 coding sequence is TGTGCCAGCAGTCAAATTGCGGGAGTGGGGTACCAAGAGACCCAGTACTTC.

The chain employs TRBV27 and TRBJ2-7, with a weak D call TRBD1 (7 bases). The ends were cut back, 3 bases at V and 4 bases at J, with 13 bases in the middle. This CDR3 has 14 amino acids. CDR1 and CDR2 from the germline V gene are MNHEY and SMNVEV (reference sequence). The CDR3 bases are TGTGCCAGCAGTTTGGGGGGACAGAAGTACGAGCAGTACTTC. It is translated as CASSLGGQKYEQYF.

CDR3 amino acids: CASSLGTPRGGYTF. The CDR3 DNA sequence: TGTGCCAGCAGCTTGGGGACACCCCGCGGTGGCTACACCTTC. The chain recombines TRBV5-5 with TRBJ1-2; D is possibly TRBD1 (5 bases). Between the trimmed V and J ends, which lost 0 bases and 7 bases, there was a span of 13 bases. The CDR3 has 14 residues. Germline V CDR1 and CDR2: SGHKS, YYEKEE (reference sequence).

This clone was seen just once. The chain uses TRBV5-1 and TRBJ2-3; 9 bases align to TRBD1. V lost 7 bases to trimming and J lost 2 bases; unmatched junction nucleotides: 8. CDR1 and CDR2 (germline): SGHRS, YFSETQ. The CDR3 covers 15 residues. The CDR3 protein is CASGETGGFTDTQYF. As DNA, the CDR3 is TGCGCCAGCGGGGAGACAGGGGGATTCACAGATACGCAGTATTTT.

CDR3 in DNA: TGTGCCAGCAGTCCCGGGACAGCTAGCGACGAGCAGTACTTC. Protein: CASSPGTASDEQYF. The chain employs TRBV27 and TRBJ2-7; D is possibly TRBD1 (7 bases). V lost 5 bases and J lost 5, with 16 bases in between. The CDR3 runs 14 residues. The germline gives CDR1 MNHEY, CDR2 SMNVEV (reference sequence).

In its sample, this clone was seen once. The chain is built from TRBV11-3 and TRBJ2-5; D uncertain. This CDR3 region has 14 residues. The germline V gene has CDR1 SGHNT and CDR2 YENEEA. V lost 5 bases to trimming and J lost 0 bases, with 10 bases between them. CDR3 coding DNA: TGTGCCAGCAGCCGTCGGATGTACCAAGAGACCCAGTACTTC. Its protein is CASSRRMYQETQYF.

V is TRBV7-2 and J is TRBJ1-5; TRBD1 matches 7 bases. Germline-derived CDR1 and CDR2 are SGHTA and FQGNSA. V lost 5 bases and J lost 9; bases outside the gene matches: 7. The CDR3 loop spans 13 amino acids. The CDR3 is CASSNDRVRPQHF. DNA of the CDR3: TGTGCCAGCAGCAACGACAGGGTCCGGCCCCAGCATTTT.

The chain uses TRBV6-5 and TRBJ2-7; 15 bases align to TRBD2. Germline trimming cut 5 bases from V and 4 bases from J; bases unmatched to any gene: 3. In germline, CDR1 is MNHEY, CDR2 SVGAGI. The CDR3 sequence is 15 residues long. This CDR3 is CASSPGTSGRYEQYF. The CDR3 nucleotides read TGTGCCAGCAGTCCCGGGACTAGCGGGAGGTACGAGCAGTACTTC.

The rearrangement uses TRBV27 and TRBJ1-2, with 8 positions matching TRBD1. The CDR3 is made up of 15 amino acids. V was pared by 5 bases and J by 4 bases, with 9 bases of the junction left unmatched. Germline V gene lookup returns CDR1 MNHEY and CDR2 SMNVEV (reference sequence). The chain's CDR3 is CASSLGQGGRYGYTF. CDR3 coding DNA: TGTGCCAGCAGTCTTGGACAGGGAGGCCGCTATGGCTACACCTTC.

The chain couples TRBV6-5 to TRBJ2-5; 12 nucleotides agree with TRBD2. After removal of 5 bases from V and 6 bases from J, the junction contained 4 bases not matched to a gene. This CDR3 has 14 residues. The germline V gene has CDR1 MNHEY and CDR2 SVGAGI. The CDR3 loop is CASSETSGRQTQYF. In DNA, the CDR3 is TGTGCCAGCAGTGAGACTAGCGGGAGACAGACCCAGTACTTC.